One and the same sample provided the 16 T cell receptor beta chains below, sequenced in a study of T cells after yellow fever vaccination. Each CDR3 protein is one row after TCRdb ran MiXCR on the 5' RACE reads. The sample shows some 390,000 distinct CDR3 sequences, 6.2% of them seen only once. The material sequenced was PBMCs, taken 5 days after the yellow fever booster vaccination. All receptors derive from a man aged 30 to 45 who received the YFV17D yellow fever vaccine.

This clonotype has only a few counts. CDR3 DNA sequence: TGCAGTGCTAGAGAAGCGGGAGCGGGGGAGACCCAGTACTTC. Translation: CSAREAGAGETQYF. This chain links TRBV20-1 with TRBJ2-5, with 8 positions matching TRBD2. The germline V gene has CDR1 DFQATT and CDR2 SNEGSKA (reference sequence). This CDR3 spans 14 amino acids. After removal of 0 bases from V and 5 bases from J, the junction contained 5 bases not matched to a gene.

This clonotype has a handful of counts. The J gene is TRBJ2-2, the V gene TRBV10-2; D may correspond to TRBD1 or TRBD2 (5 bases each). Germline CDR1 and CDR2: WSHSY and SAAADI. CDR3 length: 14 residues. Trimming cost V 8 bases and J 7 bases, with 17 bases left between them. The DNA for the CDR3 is TGCGCCAGCGCGCCGACCAGTGGGGGCGGGGAGCTGTTTTTT. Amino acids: CASAPTSGGGELFF.

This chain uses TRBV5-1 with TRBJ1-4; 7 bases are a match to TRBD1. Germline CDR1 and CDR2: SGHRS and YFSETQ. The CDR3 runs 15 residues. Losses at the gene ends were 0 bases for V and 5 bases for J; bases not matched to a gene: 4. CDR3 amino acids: CASSLAAGGNEKLFF. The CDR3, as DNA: TGCGCCAGCAGCTTGGCGGCAGGGGGGAATGAAAAACTGTTTTTT.

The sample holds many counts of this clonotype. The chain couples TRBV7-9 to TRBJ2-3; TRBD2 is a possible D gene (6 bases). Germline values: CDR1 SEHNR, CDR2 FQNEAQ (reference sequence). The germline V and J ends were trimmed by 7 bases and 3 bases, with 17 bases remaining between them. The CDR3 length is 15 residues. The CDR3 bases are TGTGCCAGCACCTTGGGGGGTCCCGCGACAGATACGCAGTATTTT. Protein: CASTLGGPATDTQYF. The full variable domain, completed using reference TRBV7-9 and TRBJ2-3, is DTGVSQNPRHKITKRGQNVTFRCDPISEHNRLYWYRQTLGQGPEFLTYFQNEAQLEKSRLLSDRFSAERPKGSFSTLEIQRTEQGDSAMYLCASTLGGPATDTQYFGPGTRLTVL.

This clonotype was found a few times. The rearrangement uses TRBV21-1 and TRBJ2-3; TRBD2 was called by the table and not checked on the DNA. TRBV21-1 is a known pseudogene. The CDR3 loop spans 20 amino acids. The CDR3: CASSKATGTSGTSSTDTQYF. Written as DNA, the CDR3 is TGTGCCAGCAGCAAAGCAACCGGGACTAGCGGAACCTCTAGCACAGATACGCAGTATTTT.

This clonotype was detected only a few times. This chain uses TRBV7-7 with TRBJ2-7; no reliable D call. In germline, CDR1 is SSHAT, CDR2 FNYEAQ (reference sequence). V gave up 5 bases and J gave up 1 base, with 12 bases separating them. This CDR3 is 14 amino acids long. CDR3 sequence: CASSPLDDSYEQYF. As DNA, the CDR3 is TGTGCCAGCAGCCCTCTGGACGATTCCTACGAGCAGTACTTC.

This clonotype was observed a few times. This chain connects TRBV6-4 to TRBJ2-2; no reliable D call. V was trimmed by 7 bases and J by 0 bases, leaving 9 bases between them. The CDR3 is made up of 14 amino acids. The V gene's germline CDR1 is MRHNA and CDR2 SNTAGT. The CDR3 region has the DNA TGTGCCAGCAAGCGTAGCCCGAACACCGGGGAGCTGTTTTTT. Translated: CASKRSPNTGELFF.

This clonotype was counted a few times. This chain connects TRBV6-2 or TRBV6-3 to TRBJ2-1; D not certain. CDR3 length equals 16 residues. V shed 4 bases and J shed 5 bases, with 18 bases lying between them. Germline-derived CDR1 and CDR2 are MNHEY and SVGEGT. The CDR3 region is CASSLLGVEANNEQFF. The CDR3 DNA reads TGTGCCAGCAGTTTGTTAGGTGTTGAGGCTAACAATGAGCAGTTCTTC.

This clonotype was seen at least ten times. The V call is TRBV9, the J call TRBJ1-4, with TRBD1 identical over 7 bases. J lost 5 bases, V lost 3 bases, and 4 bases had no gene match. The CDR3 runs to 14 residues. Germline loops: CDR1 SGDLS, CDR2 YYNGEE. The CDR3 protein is CASSAKTGNEKLFF. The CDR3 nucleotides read TGTGCCAGCAGCGCCAAGACAGGGAATGAAAAACTGTTTTTT.

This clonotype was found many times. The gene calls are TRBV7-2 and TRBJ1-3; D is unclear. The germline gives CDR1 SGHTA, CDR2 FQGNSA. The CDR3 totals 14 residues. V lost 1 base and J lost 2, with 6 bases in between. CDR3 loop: CASSLGPTGNTIYF. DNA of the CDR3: TGTGCCAGCAGCTTAGGACCTACTGGAAACACCATATATTTT. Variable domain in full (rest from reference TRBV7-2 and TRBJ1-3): GAGVSQSPSNKVTEKGKDVELRCDPISGHTALYWYRQSLGQGLEFLIYFQGNSAPDKSGLPSDRFSAERTGGSVSTLTIQRTQQEDSAVYLCASSLGPTGNTIYFGEGSWLTVV.

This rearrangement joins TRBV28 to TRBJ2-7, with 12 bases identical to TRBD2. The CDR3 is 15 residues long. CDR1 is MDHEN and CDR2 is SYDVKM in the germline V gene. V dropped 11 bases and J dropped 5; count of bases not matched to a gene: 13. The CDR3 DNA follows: TGTGCCCTAACCTGGACTAGCGGGACAGAACACGAGCAGTACTTC. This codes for CALTWTSGTEHEQYF. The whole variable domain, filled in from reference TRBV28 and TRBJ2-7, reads DVKVTQSSRYLVKRTGEKVFLECVQDMDHENMFWYRQDPGLGLRLIYFSYDVKMKEKGDIPEGYSVSREKKERFSLILESASTNQTSMYLCALTWTSGTEHEQYFGPGTRLTVT.

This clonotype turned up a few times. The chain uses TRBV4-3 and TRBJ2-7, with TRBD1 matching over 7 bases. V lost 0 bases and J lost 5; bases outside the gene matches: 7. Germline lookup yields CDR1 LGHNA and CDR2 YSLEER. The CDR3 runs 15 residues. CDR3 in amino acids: CASSQDGQELNEQYF. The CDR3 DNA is TGCGCCAGCAGCCAAGATGGACAGGAGCTAAACGAGCAGTACTTC.

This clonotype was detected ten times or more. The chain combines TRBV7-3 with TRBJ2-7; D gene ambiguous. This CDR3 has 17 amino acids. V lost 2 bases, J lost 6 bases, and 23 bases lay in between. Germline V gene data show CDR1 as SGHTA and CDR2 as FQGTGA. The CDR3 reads CASSLRVKRQPLSEQYF. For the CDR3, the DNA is TGTGCCAGCAGCTTACGTGTAAAGAGGCAGCCATTATCCGAGCAGTACTTC.

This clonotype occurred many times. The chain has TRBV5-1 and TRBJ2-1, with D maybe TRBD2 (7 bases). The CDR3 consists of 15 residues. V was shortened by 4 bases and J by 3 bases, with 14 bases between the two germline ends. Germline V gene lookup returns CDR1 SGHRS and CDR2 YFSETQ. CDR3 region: CASSRGGASYNEQFF. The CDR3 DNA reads TGCGCCAGCAGCAGGGGGGGGGCCAGCTACAATGAGCAGTTCTTC. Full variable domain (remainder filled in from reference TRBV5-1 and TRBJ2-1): KAGVTQTPRYLIKTRGQQVTLSCSPISGHRSVSWYQQTPGQGLQFLFEYFSETQRNKGNFPGRFSGRQFSNSRSEMNVSTLELGDSALYLCASSRGGASYNEQFFGPGTRLTVL.

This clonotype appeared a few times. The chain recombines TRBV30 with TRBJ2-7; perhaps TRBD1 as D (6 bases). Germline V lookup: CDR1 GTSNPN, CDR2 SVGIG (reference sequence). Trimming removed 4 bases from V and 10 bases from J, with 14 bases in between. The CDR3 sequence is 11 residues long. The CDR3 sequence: CAWTSTGPQYF. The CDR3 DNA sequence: TGTGCCTGGACTTCGACAGGTCCCCAGTACTTC. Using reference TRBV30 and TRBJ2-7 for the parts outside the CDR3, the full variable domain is SQTIHQWPATLVQPVGSPLSLECTVEGTSNPNLYWYRQAAGRGLQLLFYSVGIGQISSEVPQNLSASRPQDRQFILSSKKLLLSDSGFYLCAWTSTGPQYFGPGTRLTVT.

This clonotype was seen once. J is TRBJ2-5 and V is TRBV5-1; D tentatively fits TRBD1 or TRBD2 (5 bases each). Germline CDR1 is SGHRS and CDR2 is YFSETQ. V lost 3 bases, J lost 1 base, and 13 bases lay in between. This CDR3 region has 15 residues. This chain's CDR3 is CASSWGSGFQETQYF. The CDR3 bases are TGCGCCAGCAGCTGGGGGTCCGGGTTCCAAGAGACCCAGTACTTC.